Here is one T cell receptor beta chain with its context. Its antigen remains unknown. The data derive from a study of T cell responses to AZD1222 COVID-19 vaccine. Assay used: immunoSEQ multiplex PCR; TCRdb lists only in-frame clones, some missing. Of around 150,000 clones in the sample, less than 95% were seen once. Study-wide results and caveats: The peak T cell response came first, and repertoires were sampled only after it. The span of vaccine-associated CD4 TCRs extended across spike, with dominance at 160-218 and 743-854.

This CDR3 comprises 14 residues. V lost 8 bases, J lost 6 bases, and 17 bases lay in between. Germline CDR1 reads ENHRY; CDR2 reads SYGVKD. The sequence derives from an adult who received the AZD1222 COVID-19 vaccine. The sequencing here drew on peripheral blood, taken 28 days after the second AZD1222 dose. The genes are TRBV10-3 and TRBJ1-5; D gene unclear. CDR3 in amino acids: CAIAAGAEGQPQHF. The CDR3 DNA reads as TGTGCCATCGCAGCGGGAGCAGAAGGTCAGCCCCAGCATTTT.